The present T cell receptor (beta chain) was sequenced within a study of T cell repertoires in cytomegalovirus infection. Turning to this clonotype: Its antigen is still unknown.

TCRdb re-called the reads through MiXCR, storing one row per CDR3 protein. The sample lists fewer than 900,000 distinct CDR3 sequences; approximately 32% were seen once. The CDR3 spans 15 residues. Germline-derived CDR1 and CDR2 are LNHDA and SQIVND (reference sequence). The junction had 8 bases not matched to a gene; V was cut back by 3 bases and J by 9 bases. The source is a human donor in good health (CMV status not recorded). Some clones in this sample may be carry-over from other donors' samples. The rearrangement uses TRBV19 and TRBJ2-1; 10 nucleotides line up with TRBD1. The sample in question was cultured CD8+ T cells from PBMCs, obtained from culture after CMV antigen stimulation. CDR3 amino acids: CASSMSTGGFSEQFF. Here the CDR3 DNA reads TGTGCCAGTAGTATGTCGACAGGGGGCTTTAGTGAGCAGTTCTTC.